This T cell receptor (beta chain) originates from a study of blood T cell repertoires in COVID-19. Study context: COVID-19 samples, acute and convalescent, were from the United States, Italy and Spain. T cells, B-cell-depleted T cells, or PBMCs supplied cDNA or gDNA.

This CDR3 comprises 15 residues. V lost 7 bases to trimming and J lost 0 bases, with 12 bases between them. Germline V gives CDR1 ENHRY, CDR2 SYGVKD. Method: immunoSEQ multiplex PCR; TCRdb's copy keeps in-frame clones and lacks some. The table lists tens of thousands of clones, 88% of them singletons, with 20% to 25% in the top ten. The clonotype originates from a man in his 70s in a cohort sampled during active COVID-19. Sequenced sample: peripheral blood. J is TRBJ2-2 and V is TRBV10-3, with D tentatively TRBD2 (6 bases). The CDR3 bases are TGTGCCATCAAAGGAGGGAGCGCGAACACCGGGGAGCTGTTTTTT. It specifies CAIKGGSANTGELFF.